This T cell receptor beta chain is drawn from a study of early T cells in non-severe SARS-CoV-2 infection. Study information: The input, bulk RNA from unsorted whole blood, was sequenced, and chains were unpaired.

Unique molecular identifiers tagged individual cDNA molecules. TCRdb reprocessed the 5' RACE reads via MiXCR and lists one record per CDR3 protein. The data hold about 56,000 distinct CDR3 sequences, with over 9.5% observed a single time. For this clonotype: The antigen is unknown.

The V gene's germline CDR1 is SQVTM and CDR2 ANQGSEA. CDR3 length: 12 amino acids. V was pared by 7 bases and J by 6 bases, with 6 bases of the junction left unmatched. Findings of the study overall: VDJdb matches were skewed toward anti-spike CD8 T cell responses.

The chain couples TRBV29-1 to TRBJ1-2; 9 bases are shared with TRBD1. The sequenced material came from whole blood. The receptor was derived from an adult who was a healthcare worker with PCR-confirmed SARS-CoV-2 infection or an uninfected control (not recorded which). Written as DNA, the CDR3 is TGCAGCGCCCAGTGGACAGGGGATGGCTACACCTTC. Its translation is CSAQWTGDGYTF.